This paragraph covers one T cell receptor beta chain sequence. The antigen is unknown. Germline assignment: CDR1 DFQATT and CDR2 SNEGSKA (reference sequence). The CDR3 totals 15 residues. The data were taken from a study of monozygotic twins with inflammatory bowel disease. Findings and caveats of the study: Especially where disease activity was present, IBD patients had fewer clonotypes in common with others than healthy twins did.

Researchers used template switching to add UMIs featuring a 6-nucleotide sample barcode. Amplification of TCRalpha and TCRbeta cDNA involved two nested PCRs that ran for about 15 and 9 cycles. From the 5' RACE reads, TCRdb lists one entry per CDR3 protein and no DNA. In all, the sample yields fewer than 400,000 distinct CDR3 sequences. The TCR comes from a human donor with ulcerative colitis or Crohn's disease, or a healthy co-twin of an affected twin (not recorded which). This chain connects TRBV20-1 to TRBJ1-3. Material for sequencing was blood. CDR3 residues: CSASNLRGWENTIYF.